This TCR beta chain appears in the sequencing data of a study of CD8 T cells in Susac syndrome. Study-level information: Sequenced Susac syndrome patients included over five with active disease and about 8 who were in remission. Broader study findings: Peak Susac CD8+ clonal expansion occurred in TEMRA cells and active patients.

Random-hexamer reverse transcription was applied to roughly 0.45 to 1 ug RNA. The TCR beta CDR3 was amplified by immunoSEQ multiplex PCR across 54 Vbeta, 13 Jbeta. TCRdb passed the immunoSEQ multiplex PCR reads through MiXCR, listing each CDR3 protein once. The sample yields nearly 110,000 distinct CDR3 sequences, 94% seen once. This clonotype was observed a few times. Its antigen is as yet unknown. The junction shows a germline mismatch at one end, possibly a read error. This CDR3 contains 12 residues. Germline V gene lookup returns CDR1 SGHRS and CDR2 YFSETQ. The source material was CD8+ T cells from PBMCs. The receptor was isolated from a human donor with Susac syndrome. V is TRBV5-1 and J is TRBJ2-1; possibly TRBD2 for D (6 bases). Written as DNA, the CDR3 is TGTGCCAGCAGCTTGGCGGGGAATGAGCAGTTCTTC. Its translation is CASSLAGNEQFF.